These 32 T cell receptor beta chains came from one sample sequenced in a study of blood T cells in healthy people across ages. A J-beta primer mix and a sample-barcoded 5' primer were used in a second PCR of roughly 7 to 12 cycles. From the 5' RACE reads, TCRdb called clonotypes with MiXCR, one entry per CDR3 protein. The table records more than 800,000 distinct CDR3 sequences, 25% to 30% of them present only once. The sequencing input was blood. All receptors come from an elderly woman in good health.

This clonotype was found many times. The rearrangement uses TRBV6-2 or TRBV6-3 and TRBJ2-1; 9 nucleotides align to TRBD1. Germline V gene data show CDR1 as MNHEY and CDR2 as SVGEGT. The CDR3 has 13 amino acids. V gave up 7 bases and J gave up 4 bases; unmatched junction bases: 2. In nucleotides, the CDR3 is TGTGCCAGCACCGGGACAGGGTACAATGAGCAGTTCTTC. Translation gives CASTGTGYNEQFF.

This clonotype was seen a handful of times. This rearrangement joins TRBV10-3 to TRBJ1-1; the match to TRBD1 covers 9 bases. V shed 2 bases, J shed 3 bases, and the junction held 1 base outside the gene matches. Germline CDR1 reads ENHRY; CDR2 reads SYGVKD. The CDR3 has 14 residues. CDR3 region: CAISERTGDTEAFF. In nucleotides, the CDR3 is TGTGCCATCAGTGAGCGGACAGGGGACACTGAAGCTTTCTTT.

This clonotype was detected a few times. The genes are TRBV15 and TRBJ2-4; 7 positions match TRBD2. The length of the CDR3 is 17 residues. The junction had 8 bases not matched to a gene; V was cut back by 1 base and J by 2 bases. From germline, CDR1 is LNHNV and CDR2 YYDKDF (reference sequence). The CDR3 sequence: CATSRGGRVGPKNIQYF. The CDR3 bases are TGTGCCACCAGCAGAGGAGGGAGGGTGGGGCCCAAAAACATTCAGTACTTC. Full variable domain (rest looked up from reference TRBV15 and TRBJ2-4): DAMVIQNPRYQVTQFGKPVTLSCSQTLNHNVMYWYQQKSSQAPKLLFHYYDKDFNNEADTPDNFQSRRPNTSFCFLDIRSPGLGDTAMYLCATSRGGRVGPKNIQYFGAGTRLSVL.

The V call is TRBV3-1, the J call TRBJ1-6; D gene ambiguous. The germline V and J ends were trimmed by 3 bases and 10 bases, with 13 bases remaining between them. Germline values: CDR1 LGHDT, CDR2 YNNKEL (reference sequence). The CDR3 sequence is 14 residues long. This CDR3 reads CASSHIQVRSPLHF. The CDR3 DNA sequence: TGTGCCAGCAGCCATATTCAGGTCAGGTCACCCCTCCACTTT.

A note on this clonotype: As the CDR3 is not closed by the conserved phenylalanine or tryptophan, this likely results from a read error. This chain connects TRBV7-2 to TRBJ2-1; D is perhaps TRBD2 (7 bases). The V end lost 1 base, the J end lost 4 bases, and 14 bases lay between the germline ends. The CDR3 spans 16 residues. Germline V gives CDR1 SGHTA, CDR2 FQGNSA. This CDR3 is CASSLERDNKYNEQFV. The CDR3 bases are TGTGCCAGCAGCTTAGAGCGGGACAACAAGTACAATGAGCAGTTCGTC.

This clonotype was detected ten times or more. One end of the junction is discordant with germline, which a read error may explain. In DNA form, the CDR3 reads TGTGCCAGCAGCCTAGCGGGGCTGGCTGAGACCCAGTACTTC. This codes for CASSLAGLAETQYF. The chain recombines TRBV7-2 with TRBJ2-5; 9 bases align to TRBD2. The CDR3 covers 14 residues. Germline values: CDR1 SGHTA, CDR2 FQGNSA.

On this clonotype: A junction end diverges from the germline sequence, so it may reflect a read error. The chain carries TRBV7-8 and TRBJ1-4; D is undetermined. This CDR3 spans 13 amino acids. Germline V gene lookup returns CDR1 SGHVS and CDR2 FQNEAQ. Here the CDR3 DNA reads TGTGCCAGCAGCTTATCGGGTAATGAAAACCTGTTTTTT. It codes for CASSLSGNENLFF.

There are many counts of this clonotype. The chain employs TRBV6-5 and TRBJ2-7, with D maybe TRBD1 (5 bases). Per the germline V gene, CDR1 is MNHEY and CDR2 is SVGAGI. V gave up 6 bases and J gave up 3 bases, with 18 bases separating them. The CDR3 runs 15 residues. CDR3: CASRLGRGHLYEQYF. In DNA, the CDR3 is TGTGCCAGCAGATTGGGTCGCGGACATCTCTACGAGCAGTACTTC.

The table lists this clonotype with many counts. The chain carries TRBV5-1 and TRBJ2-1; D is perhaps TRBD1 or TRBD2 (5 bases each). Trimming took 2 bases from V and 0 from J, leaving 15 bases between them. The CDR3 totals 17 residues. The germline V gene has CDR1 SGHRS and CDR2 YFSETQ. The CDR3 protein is CASSFDVSGSSYNEQFF. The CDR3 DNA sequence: TGCGCCAGCAGCTTCGATGTTTCAGGGAGCTCCTACAATGAGCAGTTCTTC.

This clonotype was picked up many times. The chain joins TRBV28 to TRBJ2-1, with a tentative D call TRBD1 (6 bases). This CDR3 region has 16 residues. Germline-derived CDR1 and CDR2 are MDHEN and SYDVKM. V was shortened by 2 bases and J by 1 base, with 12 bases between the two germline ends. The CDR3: CASSLGTSWSYNEQFF. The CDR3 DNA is TGTGCCAGCAGTTTAGGGACATCATGGTCCTACAATGAGCAGTTCTTC.

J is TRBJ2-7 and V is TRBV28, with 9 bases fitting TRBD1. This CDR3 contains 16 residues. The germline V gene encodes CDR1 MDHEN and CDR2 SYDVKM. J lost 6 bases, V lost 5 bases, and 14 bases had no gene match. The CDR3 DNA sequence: TGTGCCAGCAGTGGGTACAGGGGGCCTGGCCCAGGCGAGCAGTACTTC. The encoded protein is CASSGYRGPGPGEQYF.

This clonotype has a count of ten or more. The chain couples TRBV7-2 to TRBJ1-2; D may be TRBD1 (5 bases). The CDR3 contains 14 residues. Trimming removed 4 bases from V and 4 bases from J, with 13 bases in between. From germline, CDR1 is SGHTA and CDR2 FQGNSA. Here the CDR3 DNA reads TGTGCCAGCAGCTCGTTGGCAGGGTCCTATGGCTACACCTTC. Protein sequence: CASSSLAGSYGYTF.

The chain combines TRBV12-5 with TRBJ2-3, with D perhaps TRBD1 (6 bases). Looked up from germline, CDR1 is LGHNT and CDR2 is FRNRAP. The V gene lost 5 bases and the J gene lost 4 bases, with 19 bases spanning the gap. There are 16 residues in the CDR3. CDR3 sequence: CASGPEAGVRADTQYF. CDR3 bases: TGTGCTAGTGGTCCGGAGGCAGGGGTTCGCGCAGATACGCAGTATTTT.

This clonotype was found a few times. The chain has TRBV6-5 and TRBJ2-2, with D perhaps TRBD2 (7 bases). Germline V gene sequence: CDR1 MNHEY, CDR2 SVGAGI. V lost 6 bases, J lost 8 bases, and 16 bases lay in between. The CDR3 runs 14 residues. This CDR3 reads CASRYLRGPGELFF. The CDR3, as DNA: TGTGCCAGCAGATACCTGCGGGGGCCTGGGGAGCTGTTTTTT.

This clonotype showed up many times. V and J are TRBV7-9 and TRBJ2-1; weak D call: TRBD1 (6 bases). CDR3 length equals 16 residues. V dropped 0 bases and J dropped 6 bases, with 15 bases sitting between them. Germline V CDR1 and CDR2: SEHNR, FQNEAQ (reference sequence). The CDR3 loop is CASSLAWAGESNEQFF. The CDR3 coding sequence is TGTGCCAGCAGCTTAGCTTGGGCAGGGGAGTCCAATGAGCAGTTCTTC. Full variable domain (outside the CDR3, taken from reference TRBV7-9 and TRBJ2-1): DTGVSQNPRHKITKRGQNVTFRCDPISEHNRLYWYRQTLGQGPEFLTYFQNEAQLEKSRLLSDRFSAERPKGSFSTLEIQRTEQGDSAMYLCASSLAWAGESNEQFFGPGTRLTVL.

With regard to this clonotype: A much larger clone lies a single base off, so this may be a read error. In nucleotides, the CDR3 is TGTGCCACCAGTGATTTCTGGGGTAATGAGCATTTCTTC. Translation: CATSDFWGNEHFF. The chain has TRBV24-1 and TRBJ2-1; D remains unclear. The CDR3 totals 13 residues. The germline gives CDR1 KGHDR, CDR2 SFDVKD.

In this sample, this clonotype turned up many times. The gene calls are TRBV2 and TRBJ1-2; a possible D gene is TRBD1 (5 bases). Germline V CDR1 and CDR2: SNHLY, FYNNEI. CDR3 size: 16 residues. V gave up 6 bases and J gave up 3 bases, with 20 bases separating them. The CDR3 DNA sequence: TGTGCCAGCAGCGTCCCTCTTGGGGGTCAGGACTATGGCTACACCTTC. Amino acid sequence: CASSVPLGGQDYGYTF.

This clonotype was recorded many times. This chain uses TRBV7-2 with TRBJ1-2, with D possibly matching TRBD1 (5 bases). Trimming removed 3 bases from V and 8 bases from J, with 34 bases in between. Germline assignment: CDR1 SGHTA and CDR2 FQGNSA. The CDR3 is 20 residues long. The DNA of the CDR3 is TGTGCCAGCAGCTTTAGGAGAGGAACCAGAATTCAGGGAGATCTCGGCGGCTACACCTTC. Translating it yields CASSFRRGTRIQGDLGGYTF.

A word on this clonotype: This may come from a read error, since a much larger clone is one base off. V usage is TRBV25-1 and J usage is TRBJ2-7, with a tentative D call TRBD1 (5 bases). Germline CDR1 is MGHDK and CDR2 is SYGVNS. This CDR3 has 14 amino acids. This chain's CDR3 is CASNPAGPLSEHYF. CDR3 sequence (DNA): TGTGCCAGCAATCCGGCAGGGCCTCTTTCGGAGCACTACTTC.

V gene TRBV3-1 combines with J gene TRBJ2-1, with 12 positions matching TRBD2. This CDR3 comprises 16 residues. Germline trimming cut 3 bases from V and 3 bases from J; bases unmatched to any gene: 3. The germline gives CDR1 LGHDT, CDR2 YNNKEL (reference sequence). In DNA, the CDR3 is TGTGCCAGCAGCCACGCGACTAGCGGGGGCTACAATGAGCAGTTCTTC. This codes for CASSHATSGGYNEQFF.

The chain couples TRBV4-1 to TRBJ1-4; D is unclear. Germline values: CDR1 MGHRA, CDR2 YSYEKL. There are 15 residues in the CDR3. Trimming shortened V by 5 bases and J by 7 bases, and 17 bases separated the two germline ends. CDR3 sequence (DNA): TGCGCCAGCAGCAGGACTCCTCGGAGCGGTGAAAAACTGTTTTTT. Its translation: CASSRTPRSGEKLFF.

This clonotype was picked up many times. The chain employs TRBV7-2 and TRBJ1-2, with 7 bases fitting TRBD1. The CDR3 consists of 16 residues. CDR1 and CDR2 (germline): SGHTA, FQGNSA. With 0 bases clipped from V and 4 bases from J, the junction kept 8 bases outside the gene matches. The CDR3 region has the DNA TGTGCCAGCAGCTTAGCTTCCCGGGACAGAGCCTATGGCTACACCTTC. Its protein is CASSLASRDRAYGYTF.

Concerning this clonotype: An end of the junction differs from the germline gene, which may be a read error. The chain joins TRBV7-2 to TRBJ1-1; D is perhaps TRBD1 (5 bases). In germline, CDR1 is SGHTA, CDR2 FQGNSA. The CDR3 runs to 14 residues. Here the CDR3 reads CARRTHTGNTEAFF. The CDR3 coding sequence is TGTGCCCGCAGGACTCATACAGGTAACACTGAAGCTTTCTTT.

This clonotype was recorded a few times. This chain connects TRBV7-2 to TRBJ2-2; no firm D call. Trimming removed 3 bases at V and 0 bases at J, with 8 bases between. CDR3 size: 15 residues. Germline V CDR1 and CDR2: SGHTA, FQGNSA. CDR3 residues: CASSFDFSNTGELFF. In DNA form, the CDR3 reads TGTGCCAGCAGCTTCGATTTTTCGAACACCGGGGAGCTGTTTTTT.

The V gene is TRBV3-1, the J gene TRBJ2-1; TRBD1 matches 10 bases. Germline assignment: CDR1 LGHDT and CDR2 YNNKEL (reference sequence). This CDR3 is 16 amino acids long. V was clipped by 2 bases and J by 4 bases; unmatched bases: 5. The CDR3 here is CASSQPTGGSYNEQFF. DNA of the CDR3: TGTGCCAGCAGCCAACCGACAGGGGGCTCATACAATGAGCAGTTCTTC.

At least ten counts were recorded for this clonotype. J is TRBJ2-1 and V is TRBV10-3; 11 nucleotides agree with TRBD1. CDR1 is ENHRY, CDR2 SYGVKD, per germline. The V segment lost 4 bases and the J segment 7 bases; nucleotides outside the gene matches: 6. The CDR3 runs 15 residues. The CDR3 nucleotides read TGTGCCATCAGTGTCCGGGACAGGGGGACGAATGAGCAGTTCTTC. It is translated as CAISVRDRGTNEQFF.

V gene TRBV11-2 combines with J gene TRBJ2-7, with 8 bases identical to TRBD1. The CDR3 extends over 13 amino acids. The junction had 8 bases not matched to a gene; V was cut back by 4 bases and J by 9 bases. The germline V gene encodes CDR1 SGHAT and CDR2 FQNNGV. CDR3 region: CASSSGQVIGQYF. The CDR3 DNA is TGTGCCAGCAGCTCGGGACAGGTTATCGGGCAGTACTTC.

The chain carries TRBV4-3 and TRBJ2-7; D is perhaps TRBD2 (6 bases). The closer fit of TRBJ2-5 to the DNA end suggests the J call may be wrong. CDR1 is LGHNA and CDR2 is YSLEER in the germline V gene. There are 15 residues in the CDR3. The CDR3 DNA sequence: TGCGCCAGCAGCCAAGTAATAGGCCGGGGGGAGACCCAGTACTTC. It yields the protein CASSQVIGRGETQYF.

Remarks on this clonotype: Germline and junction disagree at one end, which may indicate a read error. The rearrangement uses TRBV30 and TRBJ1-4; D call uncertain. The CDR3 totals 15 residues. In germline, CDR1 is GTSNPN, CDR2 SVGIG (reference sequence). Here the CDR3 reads CAWTGPTGVNEILFF. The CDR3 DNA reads TGTGCCTGGACTGGACCAACCGGGGTTAATGAAATACTGTTTTTT.

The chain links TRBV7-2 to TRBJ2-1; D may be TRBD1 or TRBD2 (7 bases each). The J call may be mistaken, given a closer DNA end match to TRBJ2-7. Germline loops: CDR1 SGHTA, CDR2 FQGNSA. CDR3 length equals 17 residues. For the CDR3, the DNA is TGTGCCAGCAGCTTCCCCCAGGGGGGGAGGCGCTACAATGAGCAGTACTTC. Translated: CASSFPQGGRRYNEQYF.

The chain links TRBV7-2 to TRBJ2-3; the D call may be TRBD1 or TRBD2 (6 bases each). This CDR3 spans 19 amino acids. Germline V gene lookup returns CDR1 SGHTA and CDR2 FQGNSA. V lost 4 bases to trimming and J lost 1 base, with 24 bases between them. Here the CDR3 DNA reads TGTGCCAGCAGCTCCAGACCAGTGGGGGGCCCCTGGGGCACAGATACGCAGTATTTT. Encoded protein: CASSSRPVGGPWGTDTQYF.

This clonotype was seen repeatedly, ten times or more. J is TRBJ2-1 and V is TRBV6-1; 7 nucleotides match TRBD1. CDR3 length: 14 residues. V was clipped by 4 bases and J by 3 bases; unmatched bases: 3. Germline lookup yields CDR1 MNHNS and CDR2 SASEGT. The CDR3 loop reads CASSGPGGYNEQFF. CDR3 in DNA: TGTGCCAGCAGTGGTCCAGGGGGCTACAATGAGCAGTTCTTC.